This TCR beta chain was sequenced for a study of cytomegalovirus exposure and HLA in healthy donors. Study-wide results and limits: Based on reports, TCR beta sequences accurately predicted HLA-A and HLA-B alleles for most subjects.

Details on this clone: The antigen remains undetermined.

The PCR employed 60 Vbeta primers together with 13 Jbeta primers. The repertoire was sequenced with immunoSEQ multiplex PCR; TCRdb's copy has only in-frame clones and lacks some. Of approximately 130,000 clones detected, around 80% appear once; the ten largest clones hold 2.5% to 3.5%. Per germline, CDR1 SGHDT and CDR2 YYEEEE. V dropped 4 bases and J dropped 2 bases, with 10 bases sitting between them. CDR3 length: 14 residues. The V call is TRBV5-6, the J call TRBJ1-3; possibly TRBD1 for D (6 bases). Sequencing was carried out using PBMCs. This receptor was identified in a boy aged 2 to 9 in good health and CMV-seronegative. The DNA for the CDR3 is TGTGCCAGCAGCCAGGACAGTACTGGAAACACCATATATTTT. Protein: CASSQDSTGNTIYF.